A single sample is the source of the 22 T cell receptor beta chains below, sequenced in a study of blood T cell repertoires in COVID-19. Produced via immunoSEQ multiplex PCR; TCRdb's table is partial and in-frame only. The sample has approximately 220,000 clones, around 84% seen once; the top ten hold 3%. Source material: peripheral blood. The source of these receptors is a man in his 60s with acute or convalescent COVID-19.

The chain joins TRBV9 to TRBJ2-5; 8 bases align to TRBD2. V was pared by 1 base and J by 2 bases, with 1 base of the junction left unmatched. CDR1 is SGDLS and CDR2 is YYNGEE in the germline V gene. This CDR3 is built from 14 residues. In nucleotides, the CDR3 is TGTGCCAGCAGCGTAAGCGGGGGTCAAGAGACCCAGTACTTC. Protein product: CASSVSGGQETQYF.

The gene calls are TRBV13 and TRBJ2-7; D possibly corresponds to TRBD1 (6 bases). Germline V CDR1 and CDR2: PRHDT, FYEKMQ (reference sequence). The CDR3 extends over 16 amino acids. Between the trimmed V and J ends, which lost 0 bases and 0 bases, there was a span of 12 bases. The CDR3 DNA is TGTGCCAGCAGCTTAGGGGGTAGGGGGAACTCCTACGAGCAGTACTTC. It codes for CASSLGGRGNSYEQYF.

The V gene is TRBV19, the J gene TRBJ1-1; no firm D call. The germline gives CDR1 LNHDA, CDR2 SQIVND (reference sequence). The V gene lost 6 bases and the J gene lost 1 base, with 15 bases spanning the gap. The CDR3 has 15 residues. The CDR3 nucleotides are TGTGCCAGTAGCCCCGCTGGCCCACGGAACACTGAAGCTTTCTTT. It is translated as CASSPAGPRNTEAFF.

This CDR3 is CASSQDGLAGGKETQYF. CDR3 nucleotide sequence: TGTGCCAGCAGCCAAGATGGGCTAGCGGGGGGGAAAGAGACCCAGTACTTC. This chain connects TRBV4-2 to TRBJ2-5, with 12 bases fitting TRBD2. V lost 0 bases and J lost 3; bases outside the gene matches: 5. Per germline, CDR1 LGHNA and CDR2 YNFKEQ. The CDR3 sequence is 17 residues long.

Remarks on this clone: Within the sample, other DNA sequences also encode this same CDR3. V and J are TRBV29-1 and TRBJ1-3, with D hard to call. Germline CDR1 reads SQVTM; CDR2 reads ANQGSEA. CDR3 length equals 13 residues. The germline V and J ends were trimmed by 4 bases and 0 bases, with 7 bases remaining between them. The CDR3 sequence is CSVAGSSGNTIYF. Here the CDR3 DNA reads TGCAGCGTTGCGGGGAGCTCTGGAAACACCATATATTTT.

V is TRBV28 and J is TRBJ2-7, with 11 bases identical to TRBD1. Looked up from germline, CDR1 is MDHEN and CDR2 is SYDVKM. V was clipped by 6 bases and J by 6 bases; unmatched bases: 10. There are 15 residues in the CDR3. CDR3 sequence reads: CASSRGQGVAPEQYF. The CDR3 DNA reads as TGTGCCAGCAGCCGGGGACAGGGGGTCGCCCCCGAGCAGTACTTC.

The chain's CDR3 is CASSYGTANTGELFF. CDR3 sequence (DNA): TGTGCCAGCAGCTACGGGACAGCGAACACCGGGGAGCTGTTTTTT. The chain employs TRBV11-3 and TRBJ2-2, with 7 positions matching TRBD1. The CDR3 has 15 amino acids. The V gene's germline CDR1 is SGHNT and CDR2 YENEEA. V was pared by 4 bases and J by 0 bases, with 2 bases of the junction left unmatched.

J is TRBJ2-3 and V is TRBV12-2; the table's D call, TRBD2, was not checked against the DNA. TRBV12-2 is assigned pseudogene status. The CDR3 loop spans 17 amino acids. DNA for the CDR3: TGTGCAAGTCGCTCCGCCGTCCCTAGCGGGGGAGGGGGTACGCAGTATTTT. Its protein is CASRSAVPSGGGGTQYF.

V is TRBV5-4 and J is TRBJ1-2; 7 bases match TRBD1. The CDR3 totals 14 residues. The ends lost 4 bases at V and 7 bases at J; junction bases unmatched: 10. Per the germline V gene, CDR1 is SGHNT and CDR2 is YYREEE (reference sequence). CDR3 coding DNA: TGTGCCAGCAGCCTGGGACAGACCACCGGTGGCTACACCTTC. Its translation: CASSLGQTTGGYTF.

The V gene is TRBV5-4, the J gene TRBJ2-7; D is possibly TRBD2 (6 bases). Looked up from germline, CDR1 is SGHNT and CDR2 is YYREEE (reference sequence). Between the trimmed V and J ends, which lost 0 bases and 2 bases, there was a span of 12 bases. This CDR3 is built from 15 residues. For the CDR3, the DNA is TGTGCCAGCAGCTTGGCTGGGGGAGGTACCTACGAGCAGTACTTC. Translated, it gives CASSLAGGGTYEQYF.

The rearrangement uses TRBV4-3 and TRBJ2-3; 9 bases are shared with TRBD1. The CDR3 extends over 17 amino acids. Germline V gene sequence: CDR1 LGHNA, CDR2 YSLEER. The V and J ends lost 3 bases and 2 bases, in that order; junction bases with no gene match: 9. CDR3: CASSHLRTGEYTDTQYF. The CDR3 DNA reads TGCGCCAGCAGCCACCTAAGGACAGGGGAGTACACAGATACGCAGTATTTT.

The chain joins TRBV10-1 to TRBJ2-1; 13 bases agree with TRBD2. Germline V gives CDR1 WNHNN, CDR2 SYGVQD (reference sequence). J lost 7 bases, V lost 4 bases, and 13 bases had no gene match. CDR3 length: 18 amino acids. The CDR3 region is CASSAVPLAGGPGNEQFF. DNA of the CDR3: TGCGCCAGCAGTGCCGTACCACTAGCGGGGGGGCCCGGAAATGAGCAGTTCTTC.

The V gene is TRBV24-1, the J gene TRBJ2-7; 11 bases are shared with TRBD1. CDR3 length: 15 residues. Per germline, CDR1 KGHDR and CDR2 SFDVKD. The J segment lost 6 bases and the V segment lost 2 bases, leaving 5 bases of the junction unmatched. CDR3 sequence: CATSDWGTGGLEQYF. Here the CDR3 DNA reads TGTGCCACCAGTGATTGGGGGACAGGGGGACTCGAGCAGTACTTC.

The chain couples TRBV28 to TRBJ2-7; possible D gene TRBD1, 6 bases. CDR1 and CDR2 from the germline V gene are MDHEN and SYDVKM. V lost 3 bases and J lost 3, with 12 bases in between. The length of the CDR3 is 14 residues. In nucleotides, the CDR3 is TGTGCCAGCAGTTTTCAGGGGTCCGTCTACGAGCAGTACTTC. This sequence encodes CASSFQGSVYEQYF.

The chain couples TRBV11-3 to TRBJ2-2; 8 bases match TRBD1. The CDR3 runs 15 residues. J lost 3 bases, V lost 5 bases, and 5 bases had no gene match. Germline V lookup: CDR1 SGHNT, CDR2 YENEEA. The CDR3 spells CASSPAGGYTGELFF. DNA of the CDR3: TGTGCCAGCAGCCCTGCAGGGGGCTACACCGGGGAGCTGTTTTTT.

The chain is built from TRBV7-3 and TRBJ2-2; maybe TRBD2 (5 bases). Germline assignment: CDR1 SGHTA and CDR2 FQGTGA. The CDR3 runs to 16 residues. Trimming cost V 5 bases and J 5 bases, with 18 bases left between them. The CDR3 region has the DNA TGTGCCAGCAGCCCCGTCTTCGCGGGCGGGACCGGGGAGCTGTTTTTT. As protein: CASSPVFAGGTGELFF. Together with reference TRBV7-3 and TRBJ2-2, the CDR3 gives the full variable domain: GAGVSQTPSNKVTEKGKYVELRCDPISGHTALYWYRQSLGQGPEFLIYFQGTGAADDSGLPNDRFFAVRPEGSVSTLKIQRTERGDSAVYLCASSPVFAGGTGELFFGEGSRLTVL.

V usage is TRBV12-3 or TRBV12-4 and J usage is TRBJ2-1, with D tentatively TRBD1 (5 bases). The CDR3 spans 13 residues. Between the trimmed V and J ends, which lost 3 bases and 8 bases, there was a span of 11 bases. CDR3 in amino acids: CASSLIGADEQFF. Written as DNA, the CDR3 is TGTGCCAGCAGTTTGATAGGGGCCGATGAGCAGTTCTTC.

This chain uses TRBV19 with TRBJ2-7; 10 bases are shared with TRBD1. The CDR3 covers 14 residues. With 9 bases clipped from V and 5 bases from J, the junction kept 10 bases outside the gene matches. CDR1 is LNHDA, CDR2 SQIVND, per germline (reference sequence). The CDR3 sequence is CARPPGDRGDEQYF. CDR3 nucleotide sequence: TGTGCCAGACCCCCTGGGGACAGGGGCGACGAGCAGTACTTC.

In DNA, the CDR3 is TGTGCCAGCAGTAGGCAGGGGGTCTACGAGCAGTACTTC. Protein sequence: CASSRQGVYEQYF. The V call is TRBV2, the J call TRBJ2-7; 7 bases are shared with TRBD1. The CDR3 spans 13 residues. From germline, CDR1 is SNHLY and CDR2 FYNNEI. V trimming: 5 bases; J trimming: 3 bases; junction bases outside the gene matches: 4.

The chain carries TRBV7-2 and TRBJ1-3; TRBD1 aligns across 8 bases. CDR3 length equals 18 residues. Unmatched junction bases numbered 16, after V lost 5 bases and J lost 4 bases. The V gene's germline CDR1 is SGHTA and CDR2 FQGNSA. CDR3 in amino acids: CASSPALLDRGKGNTIYF. The CDR3, as DNA: TGTGCCAGCAGCCCAGCCCTCCTAGACAGGGGAAAAGGAAACACCATATATTTT.

The CDR3 nucleotides read TGTGCCAGCAGGCGACACCGGGACAGAAATGAAAAACTGTTTTTT. It yields the protein CASRRHRDRNEKLFF. The chain joins TRBV7-2 to TRBJ1-4, with 7 bases identical to TRBD1. Per the germline V gene, CDR1 is SGHTA and CDR2 is FQGNSA. CDR3 size: 15 residues. J gave up 5 bases and V 6 bases, and 9 bases lay outside the gene matches.

The chain has TRBV3-1 (or the pseudogene TRBV3-2) and TRBJ2-3, with 14 bases identical to TRBD2. V lost 4 bases to trimming and J lost 7 bases; unmatched junction nucleotides: 10. Germline CDR1 LGHDT, CDR2 YNNKEL (reference sequence). The CDR3 has 17 amino acids. The CDR3 sequence: CASSLRLAGGSWNTQYF. The CDR3 DNA is TGTGCCAGCAGCCTGCGACTAGCGGGGGGGAGCTGGAATACGCAGTATTTT.